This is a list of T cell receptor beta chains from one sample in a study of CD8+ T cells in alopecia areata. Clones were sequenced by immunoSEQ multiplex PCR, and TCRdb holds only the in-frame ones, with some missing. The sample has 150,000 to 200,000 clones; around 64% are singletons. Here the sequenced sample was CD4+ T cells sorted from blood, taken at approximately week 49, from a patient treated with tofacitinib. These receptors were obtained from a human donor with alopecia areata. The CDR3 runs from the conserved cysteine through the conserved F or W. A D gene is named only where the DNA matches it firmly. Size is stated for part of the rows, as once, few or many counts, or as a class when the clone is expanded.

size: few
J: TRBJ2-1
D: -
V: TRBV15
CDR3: CATSRGTAGLGNEQFF
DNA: TGTGCCACCAGCCGGGGGACAGCAGGACTCGGCAATGAGCAGTTCTTC

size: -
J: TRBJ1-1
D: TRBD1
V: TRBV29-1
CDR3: CSVNRQGRPSTEAFF
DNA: TGCAGCGTTAACCGACAGGGCAGGCCTTCCACTGAAGCTTTCTTT

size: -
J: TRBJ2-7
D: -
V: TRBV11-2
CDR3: CASSPLGGVYEQYF
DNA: TGTGCCAGCAGCCCCTTAGGGGGGGTCTACGAGCAGTACTTC

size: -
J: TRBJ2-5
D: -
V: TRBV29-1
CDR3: CSVEGQIRRETQYF
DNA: TGCAGCGTTGAAGGACAAATTAGGAGGGAGACCCAGTACTTC

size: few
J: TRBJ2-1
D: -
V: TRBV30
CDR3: CAWSRPGEQFF
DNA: TGTGCCTGGAGTAGGCCCGGTGAGCAGTTCTTC

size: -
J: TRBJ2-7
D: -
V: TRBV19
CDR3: CASSIDGTPEVEQYF
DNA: TGTGCCAGTAGTATAGACGGGACTCCCGAGGTCGAGCAGTACTTC

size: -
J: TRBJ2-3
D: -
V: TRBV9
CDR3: CASSRSSDTQYF
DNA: TGTGCCAGCAGCCGTAGCTCAGATACGCAGTATTTT

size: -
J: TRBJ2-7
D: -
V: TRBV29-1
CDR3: CSVAGQGTYEQYF
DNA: TGCAGCGTTGCTGGCCAGGGTACCTACGAGCAGTACTTC

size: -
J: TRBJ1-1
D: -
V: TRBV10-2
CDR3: CASRRNTEAFF
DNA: TGCGCCAGCAGAAGGAACACTGAAGCTTTCTTT

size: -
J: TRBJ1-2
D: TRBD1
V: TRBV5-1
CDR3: CASSQTTGVDYGYTF
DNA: TGCGCCAGCAGCCAAACGACAGGGGTCGACTATGGCTACACCTTC

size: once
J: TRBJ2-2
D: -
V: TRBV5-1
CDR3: CASSPIGGGELFF
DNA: TGCGCCAGCAGTCCGATCGGGGGCGGGGAGCTGTTTTTT

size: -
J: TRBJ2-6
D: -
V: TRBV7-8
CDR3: CASSLAQGGANVLTF
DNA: TGTGCCAGCAGCTTAGCACAAGGAGGGGCCAACGTCCTGACTTTC

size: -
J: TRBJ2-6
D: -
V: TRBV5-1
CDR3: CASMEGGTGANVLTF
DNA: TGCGCCAGCATGGAGGGCGGCACTGGGGCCAACGTCCTGACTTTC

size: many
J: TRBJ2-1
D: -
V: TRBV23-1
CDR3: CASSKMTEYNEQFF
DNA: TGCGCCAGCAGTAAAATGACAGAATACAATGAGCAGTTCTTC

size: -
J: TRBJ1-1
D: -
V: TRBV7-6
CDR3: CASSLGRTRTLNTEAFF
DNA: TGTGCCAGCAGCTTAGGCAGGACCCGAACCCTGAACACTGAAGCTTTCTTT

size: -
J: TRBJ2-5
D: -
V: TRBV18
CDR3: CASSRGQETQYF
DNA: TGTGCCAGCTCACGAGGTCAAGAGACCCAGTACTTC

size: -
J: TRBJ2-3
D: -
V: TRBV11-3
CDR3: CASSYRPTGPNGGTQYF
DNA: TGTGCCAGCAGCTACCGCCCGACCGGCCCAAATGGGGGTACGCAGTATTTT